The 26 T cell receptor beta chains presented below share a single source sample, sequenced in a study of T cells in Graves' hyperthyroidism and ophthalmopathy. The TCR beta CDR3 regions underwent amplification using RNA transcripts as the source. HTBI primers drove first-round RT-PCR of the TCR CDR3. TCRdb ran MiXCR on the multiplex PCR reads and lists one entry per CDR3 protein. The sample holds hundreds of thousands of distinct CDR3 sequences, 14% to 15% seen once. Sequencing was performed on blood. Receptors were obtained from a woman in her thirties or forties with Graves' ophthalmopathy.

This clonotype has at least ten counts. The CDR3 DNA sequence: TGTGCCAGCAGTTTAGGAGGGACAGGGGAGGACGAGCAGTACTTC. Its protein is CASSLGGTGEDEQYF. J is TRBJ2-7 and V is TRBV27, with 10 bases matching TRBD1. Trimming cost V 2 bases and J 5 bases; bases outside gene matches: 6. This CDR3 region has 15 residues. Per the germline V gene, CDR1 is MNHEY and CDR2 is SMNVEV (reference sequence).

This clonotype came up many times. This chain uses TRBV12-3 or TRBV12-4 with TRBJ2-7; 7 bases map to TRBD2. CDR3 length: 14 residues. Unmatched junction bases numbered 7, after V lost 3 bases and J lost 5 bases. This chain's CDR3 is CASSFRGLVDEQYF. CDR3 bases: TGTGCCAGCAGTTTTCGCGGACTAGTCGACGAGCAGTACTTC.

This clonotype was recorded many times. Just one base apart from a much larger clone, this may be a read error. This chain connects TRBV6-2 or TRBV6-3 to TRBJ1-2; tentative D call: TRBD1 (5 bases). There are 13 residues in the CDR3. Per germline, CDR1 MNHEY and CDR2 SVGEGT. The chain's CDR3 is CASSPSDNCGYTF. The CDR3 DNA follows: TGTGCCAGCAGTCCCTCGGACAACTGTGGCTACACCTTC.

The sample holds a few counts of this clonotype. V and J are TRBV7-8 and TRBJ2-1; tentative D call: TRBD2 (5 bases). Germline V CDR1 and CDR2: SGHVS, FQNEAQ. The length of the CDR3 is 15 residues. V gave up 1 base and J gave up 8 bases, with 15 bases separating them. The CDR3 loop reads CASSLVASSYDEQFF. The DNA for the CDR3 is TGTGCCAGCAGCTTAGTAGCGTCTAGTTATGATGAGCAGTTCTTC.

This clonotype came up a few times. The rearrangement uses TRBV11-2 and TRBJ2-7; 12 nucleotides align to TRBD2. The CDR3 is made up of 15 amino acids. Germline V gene data show CDR1 as SGHAT and CDR2 as FQNNGV. V trimming: 5 bases; J trimming: 2 bases; junction bases outside the gene matches: 4. CDR3 in DNA: TGTGCCAGCAGCCGGGGACTAGCGGGCCCCTACGAGCAGTACTTC. Translation: CASSRGLAGPYEQYF.

This chain connects TRBV29-1 to TRBJ2-4; D is perhaps TRBD1 or TRBD2 (5 bases each). The CDR3 has 13 amino acids. Trimming took off 4 bases at V and 7 bases at J, with 14 bases between the two ends. Germline loops: CDR1 SQVTM, CDR2 ANQGSEA. The CDR3 DNA reads as TGCAGCGTTGTTCATGGGGGTTCGAACATTCAGTACTTC. It translates to CSVVHGGSNIQYF.

This clonotype appeared many times. The chain recombines TRBV6-2 or TRBV6-3 with TRBJ1-6; 7 bases map to TRBD1. Per germline, CDR1 MNHEY and CDR2 SVGEGT. After removal of 8 bases from V and 7 bases from J, the junction contained 8 bases not matched to a gene. The CDR3 covers 14 residues. The CDR3: CASGKTGMNSPLHF. The CDR3 DNA is TGTGCCAGCGGCAAGACAGGGATGAATTCACCCCTCCACTTT.

Comments on this clonotype: Since a much larger clone is just one base distant, this may be a read error. The chain carries TRBV30 and TRBJ1-1; D is uncertain. Germline V gene data show CDR1 as GTSNPN and CDR2 as SVGIG (reference sequence). The CDR3 runs 13 residues. Trimming pared 6 bases from V and 4 bases from J, leaving 15 bases between. The CDR3 loop is CACKQSMSTEAFF. In nucleotides, the CDR3 is TGTGCCTGCAAACAGAGCATGAGCACTGAAGCTTTCTTT.

The sample holds many counts of this clonotype. J is TRBJ2-4 and V is TRBV7-8; TRBD2 agrees at 10 bases. Per the germline V gene, CDR1 is SGHVS and CDR2 is FQNEAQ. The CDR3 has 15 residues. V was clipped by 5 bases and J by 8 bases; unmatched bases: 9. CDR3 sequence reads: CASSDLAGAGDIQYF. In nucleotides, the CDR3 is TGTGCCAGCAGCGACCTAGCGGGGGCCGGGGACATTCAGTACTTC.

This clonotype was detected ten times or more. The rearrangement joins TRBV7-8 to TRBJ2-7; a weak D match, TRBD2 (7 bases). Per the germline V gene, CDR1 is SGHVS and CDR2 is FQNEAQ. V dropped 6 bases and J dropped 2 bases, with 17 bases sitting between them. CDR3 size: 15 residues. CDR3 protein: CASREGGAAAYEQYF. The CDR3 nucleotides read TGTGCCAGCAGGGAAGGGGGGGCTGCGGCCTACGAGCAGTACTTC.

The rearrangement joins TRBV12-3 or TRBV12-4 to TRBJ2-5; 8 bases map to TRBD1. V trimming: 4 bases; J trimming: 2 bases; junction bases outside the gene matches: 9. The CDR3 covers 16 residues. CDR3 in DNA: TGTGCCAGCAGTTCGCCGACAGGGGTCGGGCAAGAGACCCAGTACTTC. Translating gives CASSSPTGVGQETQYF.

V is TRBV28 and J is TRBJ2-7; D is ambiguous. V lost 8 bases to trimming and J lost 3 bases, with 14 bases between them. The germline V gene encodes CDR1 MDHEN and CDR2 SYDVKM. CDR3 length: 13 residues. The chain's CDR3 is CASGPGTLYEQYF. For the CDR3, the DNA is TGTGCCAGCGGCCCAGGAACCCTCTACGAGCAGTACTTC. Filled out from reference TRBV28 and TRBJ2-7, the complete variable domain reads DVKVTQSSRYLVKRTGEKVFLECVQDMDHENMFWYRQDPGLGLRLIYFSYDVKMKEKGDIPEGYSVSREKKERFSLILESASTNQTSMYLCASGPGTLYEQYFGPGTRLTVT.

This clonotype was detected many times. The V gene is TRBV30, the J gene TRBJ1-2, with a tentative D call TRBD1 (6 bases). The CDR3 covers 12 residues. V shed 7 bases and J shed 6 bases, with 15 bases lying between them. CDR1 is GTSNPN, CDR2 SVGIG, per germline (reference sequence). The CDR3 sequence: CASNPDSHGYTF. CDR3 coding DNA: TGTGCCTCCAATCCGGACAGCCATGGCTACACCTTC.

This chain joins TRBV11-2 and TRBJ2-7; TRBD2 agrees at 9 bases. The CDR3 sequence is 14 residues long. Germline CDR1 reads SGHAT; CDR2 reads FQNNGV. Trimming at V came to 5 bases and at J to 7 bases, leaving 9 bases not matched to a gene. DNA of the CDR3: TGTGCCAGCAGCATAGCGGGAGAGGTGGGAGAGCAGTACTTC. Translating gives CASSIAGEVGEQYF.

The V and J genes are TRBV4-1 and TRBJ1-2; tentative D call: TRBD1 (6 bases). The CDR3 is 14 residues long. Between the trimmed V and J ends, which lost 3 bases and 8 bases, there was a span of 16 bases. In germline, CDR1 is MGHRA, CDR2 YSYEKL. CDR3 amino acids: CASSQPGAGSGYTF. CDR3 sequence (DNA): TGCGCCAGCAGCCAGCCGGGGGCAGGATCCGGCTACACCTTC.

This clonotype was counted ten times or more. The rearrangement joins TRBV20-1 to TRBJ1-1, with D possibly matching TRBD1 (6 bases). Per germline, CDR1 DFQATT and CDR2 SNEGSKA (reference sequence). CDR3 size: 14 residues. Trimming stripped 0 bases from V and 1 base from J, with 9 bases between. The CDR3 DNA reads as TGCAGTGCTAGAGACACAGGGAAGAACACTGAAGCTTTCTTT. Translating gives CSARDTGKNTEAFF.

The chain has TRBV25-1 and TRBJ2-2; 8 bases match TRBD2. V lost 3 bases to trimming and J lost 1 base; unmatched junction nucleotides: 10. CDR1 and CDR2 from the germline V gene are MGHDK and SYGVNS. This CDR3 region has 18 residues. CDR3 DNA: TGTGCCAGCAGTGATTTTGCCCGCACTAGCGGGAACACCGGGGAGCTGTTTTTT. Amino acid sequence: CASSDFARTSGNTGELFF. Combining the CDR3 with reference TRBV25-1 and TRBJ2-2 gives the whole variable domain EADIYQTPRYLVIGTGKKITLECSQTMGHDKMYWYQQDPGMELHLIHYSYGVNSTEKGDLSSESTVSRIRTEHFPLTLESARPSHTSQYLCASSDFARTSGNTGELFFGEGSRLTVL.

In nucleotides, the CDR3 is TGTGCCAGTAGTATCCCACCGACAGATACGCAGTATTTT. It codes for CASSIPPTDTQYF. This chain links TRBV19 with TRBJ2-3; D is undetermined. The CDR3 is 13 amino acids. Germline lookup yields CDR1 LNHDA and CDR2 SQIVND (reference sequence). Trimming cost V 3 bases and J 3 bases, with 7 bases left between them.

This sequence joins TRBV6-2 or TRBV6-3 and TRBJ2-7, with 9 bases fitting TRBD1. CDR3 size: 15 residues. V shed 5 bases and J 2 bases; nucleotides not matched to a gene: 7. Germline assignment: CDR1 MNHEY and CDR2 SVGEGT. The chain's CDR3 is CASSPLGTGTYEQYF. Here the CDR3 DNA reads TGTGCCAGCAGTCCCCTGGGGACAGGGACCTACGAGCAGTACTTC.

This clonotype came up a few times. The chain links TRBV28 to TRBJ1-2; tentative D call: TRBD1 (5 bases). The CDR3 length is 15 residues. Per germline, CDR1 MDHEN and CDR2 SYDVKM. V was cut by 10 bases and J by 2 bases, with 20 bases left in between. In nucleotides, the CDR3 is TGTGCCACAGCGTCTTTCGCAGGGCAGAACTATGGCTACACCTTC. This translates into CATASFAGQNYGYTF.

About this clonotype itself: This may come from a read error, since a much larger clone is one base off. J is TRBJ2-7 and V is TRBV28; D remains unclear. Trimming took off 3 bases at V and 6 bases at J, with 12 bases between the two ends. The V gene's germline CDR1 is MDHEN and CDR2 SYDVKM. The CDR3 covers 13 residues. In DNA, the CDR3 is TGTGCCAGCAGTTTTAGGGTCGTGTCCGAGCAGTACTTC. It is translated as CASSFRVVSEQYF.

This clonotype was seen repeatedly, ten times or more. CDR3 sequence (DNA): TGCGCCAGCAGCTTCACTAGTGCGAACACCGGGGAGCTGTTTTTT. It codes for CASSFTSANTGELFF. The J gene is TRBJ2-2, the V gene TRBV5-1; a weak D match, TRBD2 (5 bases). V was shortened by 2 bases and J by 0 bases, with 8 bases between the two germline ends. The CDR3 consists of 15 residues. Germline V lookup: CDR1 SGHRS, CDR2 YFSETQ.

This clonotype came up many times. This rearrangement joins TRBV28 to TRBJ1-1; D gene ambiguous. The germline V and J ends were trimmed by 0 bases and 4 bases, with 9 bases remaining between them. Germline-derived CDR1 and CDR2 are MDHEN and SYDVKM. The CDR3 totals 14 residues. In nucleotides, the CDR3 is TGTGCCAGCAGTTTATGGGCTGCAGCCACTGAAGCTTTCTTT. Protein: CASSLWAAATEAFF.

The table lists this clonotype with many counts. This chain joins TRBV11-2 and TRBJ1-2; possible D gene TRBD1, 5 bases. Germline CDR1 SGHAT, CDR2 FQNNGV. Trimming took 0 bases from V and 11 from J, leaving 22 bases between them. This CDR3 has 16 residues. CDR3 bases: TGTGCCAGCAGCTTAGATCTCAGGGCGGGTAGTCTCATTTACACCTTC. Protein product: CASSLDLRAGSLIYTF.

This clonotype was observed at least ten times. The gene calls are TRBV20-1 and TRBJ2-7; possible D gene TRBD2, 5 bases. V lost 2 bases and J 3 bases, leaving 8 bases between the germline ends. Germline values: CDR1 DFQATT, CDR2 SNEGSKA (reference sequence). This CDR3 region has 12 residues. The CDR3 loop reads CSARPADYEQYF. The CDR3 coding sequence is TGCAGTGCTAGACCAGCGGACTACGAGCAGTACTTC.

The chain joins TRBV12-3 or TRBV12-4 to TRBJ1-1; TRBD1 is a possible D gene (6 bases). The CDR3 contains 15 residues. Trimming cost V 6 bases and J 1 base, with 15 bases left between them. CDR3 sequence: CASRSGTPENTEAFF. CDR3 coding DNA: TGTGCCAGCAGGTCCGGGACACCCGAGAACACTGAAGCTTTCTTT.